A single T cell receptor (beta chain) is shown here with its context. Method: immunoSEQ multiplex PCR; TCRdb's copy keeps in-frame clones and lacks some. The data contain under 70,000 clones, approximately 91% of them singletons. The CDR3 has 12 residues. V lost 4 bases and J lost 3, with 6 bases in between. The germline CDR1 and CDR2 sequences are MNHNS and SASEGT. This sample was taken from a study of T cell changes during pregnancy in multiple sclerosis. Sequencing used CD4+ T cells from peripheral blood mononuclear cells, obtained after pregnancy. This rearrangement joins TRBV6-1 to TRBJ1-1; D gene uncertain. The clonotype originates from a female donor with multiple sclerosis, enrolled in a pregnancy study. The CDR3 here is CASSVEDTEAFF. The CDR3 region has the DNA TGTGCCAGCAGTGTAGAGGACACTGAAGCTTTCTTT.